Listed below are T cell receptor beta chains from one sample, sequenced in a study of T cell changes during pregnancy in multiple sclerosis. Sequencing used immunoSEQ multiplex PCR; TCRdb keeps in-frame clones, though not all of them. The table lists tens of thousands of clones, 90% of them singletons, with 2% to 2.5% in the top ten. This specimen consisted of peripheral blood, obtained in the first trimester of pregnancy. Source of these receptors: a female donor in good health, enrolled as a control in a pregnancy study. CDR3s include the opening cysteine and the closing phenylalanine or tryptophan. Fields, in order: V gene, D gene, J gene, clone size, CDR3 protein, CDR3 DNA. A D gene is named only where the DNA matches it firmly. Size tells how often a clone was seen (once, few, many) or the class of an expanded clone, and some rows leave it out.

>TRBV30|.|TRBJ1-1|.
CAWIENTEAFF
TGTGCCTGGATAGAGAACACTGAAGCTTTCTTT
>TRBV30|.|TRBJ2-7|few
CAWKGGSYEQYF
TGTGCCTGGAAAGGGGGCTCCTACGAGCAGTACTTC
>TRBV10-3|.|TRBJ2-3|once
CATGPPRADTQYF
TGTGCCACCGGCCCCCCTCGGGCAGATACGCAGTATTTT
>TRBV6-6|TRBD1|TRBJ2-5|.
CASSDTGVQETQYF
TGTGCCAGCAGTGACACAGGGGTTCAAGAGACCCAGTACTTC
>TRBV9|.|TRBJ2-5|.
CASSVSIQGQGTQYF
TGTGCCAGCAGCGTATCGATACAGGGCCAGGGGACCCAGTACTTC
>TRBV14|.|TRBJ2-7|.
CASSPTFYEQYF
TGTGCCAGCAGCCCAACTTTCTACGAGCAGTACTTC
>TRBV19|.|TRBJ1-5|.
CASRRNSLSNQPQHF
TGTGCCAGTAGAAGGAACAGTCTCAGCAATCAGCCCCAGCATTTT
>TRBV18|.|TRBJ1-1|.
CASSPSAEAFF
TGTGCCAGCTCACCTTCGGCTGAAGCTTTCTTT
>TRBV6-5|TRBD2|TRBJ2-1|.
CASGGAYNEQFF
TGTGCTAGCGGGGGGGCCTACAATGAGCAGTTCTTC
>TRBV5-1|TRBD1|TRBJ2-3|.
CASSPGGMGGDTQYF
TGCGCCAGCAGCCCAGGGGGCATGGGTGGAGATACGCAGTATTTT
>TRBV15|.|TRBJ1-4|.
CATSSSQGRNEKLFF
TGTGCCACCAGCAGCAGTCAGGGCCGGAATGAAAAACTGTTTTTT
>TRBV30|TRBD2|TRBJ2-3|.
CAWSIGTSAGTDTQYF
TGTGCCTGGAGTATAGGAACTAGCGCTGGGACAGATACGCAGTATTTT
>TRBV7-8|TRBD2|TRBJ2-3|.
CASSADTRAGVSTDTQYF
TGTGCCAGCAGCGCAGACACCCGAGCGGGAGTTAGCACAGATACGCAGTATTTT
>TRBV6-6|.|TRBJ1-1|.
CASSGRGDTEAFF
TGTGCCAGCAGTGGGCGGGGGGATACTGAAGCTTTCTTT
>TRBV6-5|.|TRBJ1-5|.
CASSSGVGQPQHF
TGTGCCAGCAGTTCAGGGGTGGGTCAGCCCCAGCATTTT
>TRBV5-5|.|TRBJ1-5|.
CASSLAGENNQPQHF
TGTGCCAGCAGCTTGGCCGGGGAGAACAATCAGCCCCAGCATTTT
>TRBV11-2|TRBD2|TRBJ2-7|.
CASSLLGSGPSYEQYF
TGTGCCAGCAGCTTACTCGGTAGCGGGCCATCCTACGAGCAGTACTTC
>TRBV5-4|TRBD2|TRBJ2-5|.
CASSLVRTSGVLETQYF
TGTGCCAGCAGCTTGGTGCGGACTAGCGGGGTGTTGGAGACCCAGTACTTC
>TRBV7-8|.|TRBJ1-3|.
CASSPGVSSGNTIYF
TGTGCCAGCAGCCCAGGGGTCAGCTCTGGAAACACCATATATTTT
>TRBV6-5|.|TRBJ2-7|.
CASSPTDRSIYEQYF
TGTGCCAGCAGTCCCACTGACAGGTCTATCTACGAGCAGTACTTC
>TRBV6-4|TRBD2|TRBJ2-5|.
CASSKLAGSRETQYF
TGTGCCAGCAGTAAACTAGCGGGGAGTAGGGAGACCCAGTACTTC
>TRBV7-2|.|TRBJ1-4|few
CASSPRGDGGNEKLFF
TGTGCCAGCAGCCCGAGGGGGGACGGGGGGAATGAAAAACTGTTTTTT
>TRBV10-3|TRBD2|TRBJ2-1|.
CAISEYGMSGGISSSYNEQFF
TGTGCCATCAGTGAGTATGGGATGAGCGGGGGGATATCATCGTCGTACAATGAGCAGTTCTTC
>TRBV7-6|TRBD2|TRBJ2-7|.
CASSLRAGTTYEQYF
TGTGCCAGCAGCCTTAGGGCGGGGACTACCTACGAGCAGTACTTC
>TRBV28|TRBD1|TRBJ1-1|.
CASIPGQGSSAEAFF
TGTGCCAGTATTCCGGGACAGGGGAGTAGTGCTGAAGCTTTCTTT
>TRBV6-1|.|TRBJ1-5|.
CASSEGIVLRGNQPQHF
TGTGCCAGCAGTGAAGGAATAGTTTTGAGGGGGAATCAGCCCCAGCATTTT
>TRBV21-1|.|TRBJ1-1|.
CASGDREVGGAEAFF
TGTGCCAGTGGGGACAGGGAGGTTGGGGGAGCTGAAGCTTTCTTT
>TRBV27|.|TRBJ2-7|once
CASSWTPEIYEQYF
TGTGCCAGCAGCTGGACACCTGAGATCTACGAGCAGTACTTC
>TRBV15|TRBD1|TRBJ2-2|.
CATSARTGGTGELFF
TGTGCCACCAGCGCACGGACAGGGGGCACCGGGGAGCTGTTTTTT
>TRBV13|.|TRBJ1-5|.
CASSFGRGNQPQHF
TGTGCCAGCAGCTTCGGCAGGGGCAATCAGCCCCAGCATTTT
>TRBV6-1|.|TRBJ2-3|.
CASTGGFADTQYF
TGTGCCAGCACTGGGGGGTTCGCAGATACGCAGTATTTT
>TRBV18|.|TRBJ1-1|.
CASSPGQNTEAFF
TGTGCCAGCTCACCGGGACAGAACACTGAAGCTTTCTTT
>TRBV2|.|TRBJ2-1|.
CASSGLKGVNEQFF
TGTGCCAGCAGTGGATTAAAGGGAGTCAATGAGCAGTTCTTC
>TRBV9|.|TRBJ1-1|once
CASSVVLRETEAFF
TGTGCCAGCAGCGTAGTTCTCAGGGAAACTGAAGCTTTCTTT
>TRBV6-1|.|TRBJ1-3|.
CASSFGGFSGNTIYF
TGTGCCAGCAGTTTTGGGGGGTTCTCTGGAAACACCATATATTTT
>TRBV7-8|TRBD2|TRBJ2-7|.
CASKGLAGGEQYF
TGTGCCAGCAAGGGACTAGCGGGAGGCGAGCAGTACTTC
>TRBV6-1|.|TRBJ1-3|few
CASSGKGPPPGNTIYF
TGTGCCAGCAGTGGAAAGGGGCCCCCCCCTGGAAACACCATATATTTT
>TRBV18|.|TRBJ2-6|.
CASSPRESGANVLTF
TGTGCCAGCTCACCAAGGGAGTCTGGGGCCAACGTCCTGACTTTC
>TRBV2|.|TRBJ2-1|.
CASPKREGGYNEQFF
TGTGCCAGCCCCAAGCGGGAAGGGGGATACAATGAGCAGTTCTTC
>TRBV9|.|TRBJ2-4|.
CASSPPTRDIQYF
TGTGCCAGCAGCCCCCCGACTAGAGACATTCAGTACTTC
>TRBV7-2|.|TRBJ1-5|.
CASSSVGGSNQPQHF
TGTGCCAGCAGCTCAGTCGGGGGGAGCAATCAGCCCCAGCATTTT
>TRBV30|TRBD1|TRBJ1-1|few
CAWGDRGPLGAFF
TGTGCCTGGGGAGACAGGGGGCCGCTGGGAGCTTTCTTT
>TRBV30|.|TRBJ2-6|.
CACPWATGANVLTF
TGTGCCTGTCCCTGGGCCACTGGGGCCAACGTCCTGACTTTC
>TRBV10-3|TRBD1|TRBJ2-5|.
CAISDHDRAEETQYF
TGTGCCATCAGTGATCACGACAGGGCTGAAGAGACCCAGTACTTC
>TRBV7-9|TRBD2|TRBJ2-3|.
CASSFLLAGEPDTQYF
TGTGCCAGCAGCTTCCTACTAGCGGGAGAACCAGATACGCAGTATTTT
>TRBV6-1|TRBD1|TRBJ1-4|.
CASSTQTGGNEKLFF
TGTGCCAGCAGCACCCAGACAGGGGGTAATGAAAAACTGTTTTTT
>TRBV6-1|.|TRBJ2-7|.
CASRTAGDSSYEQYF
TGTGCCAGCAGAACGGCAGGGGATTCTTCCTACGAGCAGTACTTC
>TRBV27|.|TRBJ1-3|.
CASSPSWAVGNTIYF
TGTGCCAGCAGCCCCTCGTGGGCTGTTGGAAACACCATATATTTT
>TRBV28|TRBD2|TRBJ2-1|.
CASSLTAGVGNEQFF
TGTGCCAGCAGTTTAACGGCGGGAGTTGGTAATGAGCAGTTCTTC
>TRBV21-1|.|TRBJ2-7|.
CASVKSQGAYEQYF
TGTGCCAGCGTAAAGTCACAGGGCGCCTACGAGCAGTACTTC